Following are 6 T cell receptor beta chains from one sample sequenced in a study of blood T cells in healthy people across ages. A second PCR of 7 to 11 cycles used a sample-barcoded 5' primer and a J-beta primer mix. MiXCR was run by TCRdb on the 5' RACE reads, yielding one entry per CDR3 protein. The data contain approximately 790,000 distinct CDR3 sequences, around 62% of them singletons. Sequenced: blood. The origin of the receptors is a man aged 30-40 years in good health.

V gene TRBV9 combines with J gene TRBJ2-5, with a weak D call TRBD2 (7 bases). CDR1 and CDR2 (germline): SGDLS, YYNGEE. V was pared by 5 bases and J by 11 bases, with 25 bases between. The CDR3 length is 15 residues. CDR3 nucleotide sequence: TGTGCCAGCAGAGGGGGGGGCCTTGGAGGCCATGAGCAGTACTTC. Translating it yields CASRGGGLGGHEQYF.

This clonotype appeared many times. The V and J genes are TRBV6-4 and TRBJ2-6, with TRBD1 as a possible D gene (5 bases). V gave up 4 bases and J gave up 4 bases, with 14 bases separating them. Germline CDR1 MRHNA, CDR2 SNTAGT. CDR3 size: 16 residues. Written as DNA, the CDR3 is TGTGCCAGCAGTGTGCGAACAGGCACCGGGGCCAACGTCCTGACTTTC. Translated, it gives CASSVRTGTGANVLTF.

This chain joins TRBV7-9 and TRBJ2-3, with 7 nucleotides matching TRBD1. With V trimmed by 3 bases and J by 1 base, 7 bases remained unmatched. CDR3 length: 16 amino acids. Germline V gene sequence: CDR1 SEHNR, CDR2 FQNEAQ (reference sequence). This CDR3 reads CASSLAQGVGTDTQYF. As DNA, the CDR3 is TGTGCCAGCAGCTTGGCGCAGGGGGTAGGCACAGATACGCAGTATTTT.

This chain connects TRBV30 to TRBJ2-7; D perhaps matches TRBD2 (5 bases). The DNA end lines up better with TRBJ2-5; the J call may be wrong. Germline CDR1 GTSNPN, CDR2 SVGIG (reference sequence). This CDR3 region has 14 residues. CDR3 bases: TGTGCCTGGAGTAAATACGGGGTTCAAGAGACCCAGTACTTC. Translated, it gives CAWSKYGVQETQYF.

Written as DNA, the CDR3 is TGTGCCAGCAGCCCACCACGGGGGGCCCTCGTAGGGAACACCATATATTTT. It codes for CASSPPRGALVGNTIYF. The rearrangement uses TRBV9 and TRBJ1-3; TRBD1 might be the D (6 bases). V was cut by 4 bases and J by 7 bases, with 24 bases left in between. From germline, CDR1 is SGDLS and CDR2 YYNGEE. There are 17 residues in the CDR3.

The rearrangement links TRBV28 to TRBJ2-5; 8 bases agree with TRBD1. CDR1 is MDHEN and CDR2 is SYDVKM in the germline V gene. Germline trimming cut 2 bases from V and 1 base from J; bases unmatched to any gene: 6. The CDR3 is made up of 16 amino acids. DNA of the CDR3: TGTGCCAGCAGTTTAGGAGGACAGGGAGTCCAAGAGACCCAGTACTTC. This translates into CASSLGGQGVQETQYF. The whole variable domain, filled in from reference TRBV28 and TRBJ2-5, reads DVKVTQSSRYLVKRTGEKVFLECVQDMDHENMFWYRQDPGLGLRLIYFSYDVKMKEKGDIPEGYSVSREKKERFSLILESASTNQTSMYLCASSLGGQGVQETQYFGPGTRLLVL.